The clone carrying this T cell receptor (beta chain) was recorded many times. Antigen: not known. This sample was included in a study of glioma-infiltrating T cells. Overall study findings and caveats: CDR3 overlap between tissue and blood was very small. Above-expected tissue-blood divergence occurred in all gliomas, most in low-grade ones.

This CDR3 contains 15 residues. Trimming removed 6 bases from V and 3 bases from J; junction bases left unmatched: 5. The germline V gene encodes CDR1 SGHTA and CDR2 FQGNSA. Using RNA template, CDR3s of TCR alpha and beta were amplified with iRepertoire arm-PCR. Input was about 95-400 ng of tissue mRNA or PBMC total RNA. TCRdb reprocessed the multiplex PCR reads via MiXCR and lists one record per CDR3 protein. This table holds 20,000 to 25,000 distinct CDR3 sequences, approximately 23% found once. Specimen: glioma tissue, nonneoplastic brain tissue, or PBMCs (not recorded which). The origin of this receptor is a human donor with low-grade glioma or glioblastoma, undergoing nonglioma brain surgery, or in good health (not recorded which). This chain joins TRBV7-2 and TRBJ1-5; 10 nucleotides align to TRBD1. DNA for the CDR3: TGTGCCAGCAGAGGTGGGACAGGGGTCAATCAGCCCCAGCATTTT. The encoded protein is CASRGGTGVNQPQHF. Full variable domain (rest looked up from reference TRBV7-2 and TRBJ1-5): GAGVSQSPSNKVTEKGKDVELRCDPISGHTALYWYRQSLGQGLEFLIYFQGNSAPDKSGLPSDRFSAERTGGSVSTLTIQRTQQEDSAVYLCASRGGTGVNQPQHFGDGTRLSIL.